This T cell receptor beta chain was captured in a study of control samples from healthy donors and cancer patients. Per the germline V gene, CDR1 is KGHSH and CDR2 is LQKENI. V was shortened by 3 bases and J by 0 bases, with 15 bases between the two germline ends. The CDR3 runs 17 residues. This clone was counted a few times. Generated by immunoSEQ multiplex PCR, the TCRdb table keeps only in-frame clones and is missing some. Altogether under 200,000 clones are present, around 91% being singletons, with the ten largest covering approximately 1.4%. Specimen: blood. The TCR sequence derives from a woman aged 30 to 39 in good health. This chain joins TRBV18 and TRBJ1-5; weak D call: TRBD1 (5 bases). This CDR3 reads CASSPTGTRYSNQPQHF. In DNA, the CDR3 is TGTGCCAGCTCACCGACCGGGACGAGGTATAGCAATCAGCCCCAGCATTTT.